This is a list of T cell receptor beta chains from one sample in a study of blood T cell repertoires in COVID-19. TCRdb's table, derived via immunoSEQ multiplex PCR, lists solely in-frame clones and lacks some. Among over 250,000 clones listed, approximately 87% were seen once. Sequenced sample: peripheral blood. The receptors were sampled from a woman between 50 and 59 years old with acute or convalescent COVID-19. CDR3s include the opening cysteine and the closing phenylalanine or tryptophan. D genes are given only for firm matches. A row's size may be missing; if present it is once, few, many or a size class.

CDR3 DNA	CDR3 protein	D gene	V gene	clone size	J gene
TGTGCCAGTAGCTTACAGGGTACTCAGCCCCAGCATTTT	CASSLQGTQPQHF	NA	TRBV19	NA	TRBJ1-5
TGTGCCAGCAGCCAGGGGGGACTGGGGGCCTACGAGCAGTACTTC	CASSQGGLGAYEQYF	NA	TRBV3-1/TRBV3-2	NA	TRBJ2-7
TGCGCCAGCAGCTTTTCAGGGACAGCTTACACCTCTGCAGATACGCAGTATTTT	CASSFSGTAYTSADTQYF	TRBD1	TRBV5-1	NA	TRBJ2-3
TGTGCCAGTAGTAAAACTGCAGGGGGCGGCGAGCAGTACTTC	CASSKTAGGGEQYF	TRBD1	TRBV19	NA	TRBJ2-7
TGTGCCAGTAGTATAGGACACAGGGGGCAAGCTTTCTTT	CASSIGHRGQAFF	TRBD1	TRBV19	NA	TRBJ1-1
TGTGCCACCGGGACACCGCAAGTTGAACTGTTTTTT	CATGTPQVELFF	NA	TRBV19	NA	TRBJ1-4
TGCGCCAGCAGCTTGTCAGAAAATCAGCCCCAGCATTTT	CASSLSENQPQHF	NA	TRBV5-1	few	TRBJ1-5
TGTGCCAGCTCACCAGGGCACGGGAGTTACACCGGGGAGCTGTTTTTT	CASSPGHGSYTGELFF	NA	TRBV18	few	TRBJ2-2
TGTGCCTGGAGTGGGGGGGGTCAGCGGGCCTACGAGCAGTACTTC	CAWSGGGQRAYEQYF	TRBD2	TRBV30	NA	TRBJ2-7
TGTGCCACCAGCAGAAAGGAGCCTGGAAACACCATATATTTT	CATSRKEPGNTIYF	NA	TRBV15	few	TRBJ1-3
TGTGCCAGCAGCGTCGGACAGGTTTACAATGAGCAGTTCTTC	CASSVGQVYNEQFF	TRBD1	TRBV9	once	TRBJ2-1
TGCGCCAGCAGCTTACGAGGTCTAGCGGGGGGCACAGATACGCAGTATTTT	CASSLRGLAGGTDTQYF	TRBD2	TRBV5-1	once	TRBJ2-3
TGTGCCAGCAGCCCCAGACCCACAGGGGGCATGCATTTT	CASSPRPTGGMHF	TRBD1	TRBV3-1/TRBV3-2	NA	TRBJ1-5
TGTGCCAGCAGCCGACTGACAGGGGTTGAAGCTTTCTTT	CASSRLTGVEAFF	TRBD1	TRBV11-2	NA	TRBJ1-1
TGTGCCAGCAGTTTATCCCTCGCAACTAATGAAAAACTGTTTTTT	CASSLSLATNEKLFF	NA	TRBV28	NA	TRBJ1-4
TGTGCCAGCAGCCCACTGCTAACATCAGGACAGGGGAGCGATGAGCAGTTCTTC	CASSPLLTSGQGSDEQFF	TRBD1	TRBV7-9	once	TRBJ2-1
TGTGCCAGCAGTGAAGCTCCGGGGGTGGCTGGCTACACCTTC	CASSEAPGVAGYTF	NA	TRBV6-1	NA	TRBJ1-2
TGCGCCAGCAGCCCACTATTCGGGACAGCGGCCTACAATGAGCAGTTCTTC	CASSPLFGTAAYNEQFF	TRBD1	TRBV4-3	NA	TRBJ2-1
TGTGCCAGCAGTTTCCGGACAGGGGGCGCGCAATATGGCTACACCTTC	CASSFRTGGAQYGYTF	TRBD1	TRBV28	NA	TRBJ1-2
TGTGCCAGCAGCGGGGGGGCTAGCGGGAGTGAGACCCAGTACTTC	CASSGGASGSETQYF	TRBD2	TRBV9	NA	TRBJ2-5
TGTGCCAGCAGTCGATCGACAGGGGGCGCTAATGAAAAACTGTTTTTT	CASSRSTGGANEKLFF	TRBD1	TRBV6-6	NA	TRBJ1-4
TGTGCCAGTAGTATATCGTCACAGGGGACCGTTGAAGCTTTCTTT	CASSISSQGTVEAFF	TRBD1	TRBV19	NA	TRBJ1-1
TGCGCCAGCAGCTTGGCTGCAGAAGAGACCCAGTACTTC	CASSLAAEETQYF	NA	TRBV5-1	NA	TRBJ2-5
TGTGCCAGCAGGGACAGCCGAACCTACGAGCAGTACTTC	CASRDSRTYEQYF	NA	TRBV2	NA	TRBJ2-7
TGTGCCTGGAGTTGGCAGTATGGCACTGAAGCTTTCTTT	CAWSWQYGTEAFF	NA	TRBV30	NA	TRBJ1-1
TGTGCCAGCAGGAGGCCATCAGGGATTTACGCGCAGTACTTC	CASRRPSGIYAQYF	NA	TRBV28	once	TRBJ2-7
TGTGCCAGCTCACCACCCCGGACAACTAACTATGGCTACACCTTC	CASSPPRTTNYGYTF	NA	TRBV18	NA	TRBJ1-2
TGTGCCAGCAGCCGGTACTCGACAGAGCCGCAGTACTTC	CASSRYSTEPQYF	NA	TRBV7-8	NA	TRBJ2-7